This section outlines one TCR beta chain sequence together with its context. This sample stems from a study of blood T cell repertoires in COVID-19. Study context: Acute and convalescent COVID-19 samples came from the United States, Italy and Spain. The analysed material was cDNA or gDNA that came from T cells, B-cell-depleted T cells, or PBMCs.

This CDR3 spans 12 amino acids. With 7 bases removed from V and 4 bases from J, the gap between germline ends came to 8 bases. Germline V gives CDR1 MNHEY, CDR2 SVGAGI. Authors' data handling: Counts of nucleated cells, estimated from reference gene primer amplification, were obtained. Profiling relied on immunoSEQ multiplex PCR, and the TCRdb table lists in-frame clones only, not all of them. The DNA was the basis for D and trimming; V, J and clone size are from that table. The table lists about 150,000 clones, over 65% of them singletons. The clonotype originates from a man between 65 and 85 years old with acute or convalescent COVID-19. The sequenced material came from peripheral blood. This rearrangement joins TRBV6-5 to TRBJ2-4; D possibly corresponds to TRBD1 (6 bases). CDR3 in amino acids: CASTGQKNIQYF. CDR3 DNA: TGTGCCAGCACCGGACAGAAAAACATTCAGTACTTC.